The 20 T cell receptor beta chains below come from one sample, sequenced in a study of shared clonotypes between healthy human individuals. The table came from immunoSEQ multiplex PCR; TCRdb's copy has only in-frame clones and leaves some out. This table holds around 2.5 million clones, 93% found once. The sequenced sample was naive CD4+ T cells from PBMCs. Sample subset: CD45RA+ positively selected. All receptors derive from a man aged 18 to 30 in good health. Some clones in this sample may be carry-over from other donors' samples.

There are a few counts of this clone. The same CDR3 can be traced to other DNA sequences in this sample. The chain recombines TRBV7-3 with TRBJ2-7, with D maybe TRBD1 (5 bases). This CDR3 contains 13 residues. Germline V lookup: CDR1 SGHTA, CDR2 FQGTGA. The ends were cut back, 2 bases at V and 3 bases at J, with 8 bases in the middle. CDR3 sequence (DNA): TGTGCCAGCAGCTTAGCAGGGAACTACGAGCAGTACTTC. As protein: CASSLAGNYEQYF.

V is TRBV30 and J is TRBJ1-1; 10 nucleotides line up with TRBD1. Trimming took 8 bases from V and 5 from J; bases not matched to a gene: 2. This CDR3 contains 11 residues. From germline, CDR1 is GTSNPN and CDR2 SVGIG (reference sequence). The CDR3 region has the DNA TGTGCCGGGACAGGGGATACTGAAGCTTTCTTT. It translates to CAGTGDTEAFF.

The chain combines TRBV4-1 with TRBJ1-1, with D perhaps matching TRBD1 (5 bases). This CDR3 contains 15 residues. The V gene lost 3 bases and the J gene lost 0 bases, with 11 bases spanning the gap. Germline V gene lookup returns CDR1 MGHRA and CDR2 YSYEKL. CDR3 sequence (DNA): TGCGCCAGCAGCCAGAGAATGGGGGTGAACACTGAAGCTTTCTTT. It yields the protein CASSQRMGVNTEAFF.

The V gene is TRBV9, the J gene TRBJ1-2, with 9 positions matching TRBD1. This CDR3 comprises 16 residues. The J segment lost 2 bases and the V segment lost 0 bases, leaving 5 bases of the junction unmatched. Per the germline V gene, CDR1 is SGDLS and CDR2 is YYNGEE. CDR3 amino acids: CASSVAIGQGNYGYTF. CDR3 coding DNA: TGTGCCAGCAGCGTAGCTATCGGACAGGGGAACTATGGCTACACCTTC.

This chain joins TRBV14 and TRBJ2-2, with 8 bases lining up with TRBD2. The CDR3 consists of 16 residues. CDR1 is SGHDN and CDR2 is FVKESK in the germline V gene. V was clipped by 1 base and J by 5 bases; unmatched bases: 6. The CDR3 sequence is CASSQGTGLGTGELFF. The DNA for the CDR3 is TGTGCCAGCAGCCAAGGCACGGGACTAGGGACCGGGGAGCTGTTTTTT.

As for this clone: The sample contains more than one DNA sequence encoding this CDR3. The chain has TRBV27 and TRBJ2-5, with D possibly matching TRBD1 (5 bases). The V end was cut by 5 bases, the J end by 5 bases, with 9 bases between. The CDR3 covers 12 residues. Germline CDR1 MNHEY, CDR2 SMNVEV (reference sequence). The CDR3 DNA is TGTGCCAGCAGTCATCCAGGGGAGACCCAGTACTTC. Its translation: CASSHPGETQYF.

The rearrangement joins TRBV11-2 to TRBJ2-7; 8 bases match TRBD2. Germline V gives CDR1 SGHAT, CDR2 FQNNGV. The CDR3 sequence is 15 residues long. V dropped 7 bases and J dropped 3; count of bases not matched to a gene: 11. CDR3 coding DNA: TGTGCCAGCACCGGGGGGGCAGCGGGAGTCTACGAGCAGTACTTC. Translating gives CASTGGAAGVYEQYF. Combining the CDR3 with reference TRBV11-2 and TRBJ2-7 gives the whole variable domain EAGVAQSPRYKIIEKRQSVAFWCNPISGHATLYWYQQILGQGPKLLIQFQNNGVVDDSQLPKDRFSAERLKGVDSTLKIQPAKLEDSAVYLCASTGGAAGVYEQYFGPGTRLTVT.

This clone was seen once. The CDR3 region has the DNA TGTGCCAGCAGCTTGATCGGCAGGGGGCGAGATTCACCCCTCCACTTT. As protein: CASSLIGRGRDSPLHF. V usage is TRBV5-6 and J usage is TRBJ1-6; TRBD1 agrees at 8 bases. Germline V gene sequence: CDR1 SGHDT, CDR2 YYEEEE. V shed 1 base and J 8 bases; nucleotides not matched to a gene: 8. The CDR3 is 16 amino acids.

This chain uses TRBV28 with TRBJ2-4; D is uncertain. Germline loops: CDR1 MDHEN, CDR2 SYDVKM. The V and J ends lost 3 bases and 0 bases respectively, with 15 bases between them. The CDR3 loop spans 17 amino acids. CDR3 DNA sequence: TGTGCCAGCAGTTTGATCAGGAGTCTACTAGCCAAAAACATTCAGTACTTC. This encodes CASSLIRSLLAKNIQYF.

V and J are TRBV19 and TRBJ2-5; tentative D call: TRBD2 (5 bases). Trimming cost V 6 bases and J 3 bases, with 14 bases left between them. Germline CDR1 is LNHDA and CDR2 is SQIVND (reference sequence). The CDR3 is made up of 14 amino acids. The CDR3 DNA is TGTGCCAGTAGCAAGAGGAGGACCGAAGAGACCCAGTACTTC. Its translation: CASSKRRTEETQYF.

The V gene is TRBV4-2, the J gene TRBJ2-7; tentative D call: TRBD2 (6 bases). V dropped 2 bases and J dropped 6 bases, with 11 bases sitting between them. Germline assignment: CDR1 LGHNA and CDR2 YNFKEQ. There are 13 residues in the CDR3. The chain's CDR3 is CASSQPPGLEQYF. CDR3 nucleotide sequence: TGTGCCAGCAGCCAACCACCGGGACTCGAGCAGTACTTC.

On this clone: The sample has other DNA sequences that encode this CDR3 too. V and J are TRBV5-1 and TRBJ2-3; D gene uncertain. V lost 1 base and J 3 bases, leaving 9 bases between the germline ends. Germline CDR1 is SGHRS and CDR2 is YFSETQ. This CDR3 contains 14 residues. The CDR3 spells CASSLPGGTDTQYF. The DNA of the CDR3 is TGCGCCAGCAGCTTGCCAGGCGGTACAGATACGCAGTATTTT.

Worth noting for this clone: At the DNA level, this CDR3 is encoded by other sequences in the same sample as well. As DNA, the CDR3 is TGTGCCAGCAGCCCAGGGACAGGGGGGCAAGAGACCCAGTACTTC. Its protein product is CASSPGTGGQETQYF. This chain joins TRBV7-3 and TRBJ2-5, with 11 bases identical to TRBD1. This CDR3 contains 15 residues. With V trimmed by 5 bases and J by 2 bases, 4 bases remained unmatched. Germline CDR1 and CDR2: SGHTA and FQGTGA.

J is TRBJ1-5 and V is TRBV28; D ambiguous. Looked up from germline, CDR1 is MDHEN and CDR2 is SYDVKM. This CDR3 contains 12 residues. The V gene lost 6 bases and the J gene lost 8 bases, with 11 bases spanning the gap. The DNA of the CDR3 is TGTGCCAGCAGCCCCCCCAGTAAGCCCCAGCATTTT. This translates into CASSPPSKPQHF.

The chain employs TRBV6-5 and TRBJ2-1; D uncertain. Trimming took off 5 bases at V and 0 bases at J, with 8 bases between the two ends. CDR1 is MNHEY and CDR2 is SVGAGI in the germline V gene. The CDR3 runs to 14 residues. The CDR3 nucleotides are TGTGCCAGCAGTCCCAAGAGCTCCTACAATGAGCAGTTCTTC. As protein: CASSPKSSYNEQFF.

The V gene is TRBV5-8, the J gene TRBJ1-4; weak D call: TRBD1 (5 bases). This CDR3 has 15 residues. Germline CDR1 and CDR2: SGHTS and YDEGEE. Trimming removed 1 base at V and 8 bases at J, with 15 bases between. This chain's CDR3 is CASSLMVRGSEKLFF. The CDR3 nucleotides are TGTGCCAGCAGCTTGATGGTCCGGGGGTCCGAAAAACTGTTTTTT.

J is TRBJ2-3 and V is TRBV6-6; TRBD1 aligns across 8 bases. Germline CDR1 MNHNY, CDR2 SVGAGI (reference sequence). The CDR3 loop spans 16 amino acids. J gave up 4 bases and V 1 base, and 7 bases lay outside the gene matches. CDR3 region: CASSYFSAGGPDTQYF. The CDR3 coding sequence is TGTGCCAGCAGTTACTTCTCGGCAGGGGGCCCAGATACGCAGTATTTT.

The rearrangement uses TRBV27 and TRBJ2-5; D not certain. Germline lookup yields CDR1 MNHEY and CDR2 SMNVEV (reference sequence). This CDR3 spans 12 amino acids. Trimming took 6 bases from V and 2 from J, leaving 7 bases between them. The CDR3 is CASRDVQETQYF. The CDR3 DNA follows: TGTGCCAGCAGGGACGTTCAAGAGACCCAGTACTTC.

This sequence joins TRBV2 and TRBJ2-2; perhaps TRBD1 as D (5 bases). V lost 2 bases, J lost 4 bases, and 8 bases lay in between. The CDR3 contains 14 residues. Per the germline V gene, CDR1 is SNHLY and CDR2 is FYNNEI. Written as DNA, the CDR3 is TGTGCCAGCAGTGAAAGACAGCTCACCGGGGAGCTGTTTTTT. Protein sequence: CASSERQLTGELFF. The complete variable domain, with remaining parts taken from reference TRBV2 and TRBJ2-2, reads EPEVTQTPSHQVTQMGQEVILRCVPISNHLYFYWYRQILGQKVEFLVSFYNNEISEKSEIFDDQFSVERPDGSNFTLKIRSTKLEDSAMYFCASSERQLTGELFFGEGSRLTVL.

The chain uses TRBV19 and TRBJ1-2; tentatively, D is TRBD1 (5 bases). Trimming cost V 7 bases and J 8 bases, with 14 bases left between them. This CDR3 has 12 amino acids. Germline V gives CDR1 LNHDA, CDR2 SQIVND (reference sequence). The CDR3 loop reads CASTFQGYGYTF. The CDR3 region has the DNA TGTGCCAGTACCTTTCAGGGTTACGGCTACACCTTC.